What follows is one T cell receptor beta chain and its context. Its target is not known. Germline V gene data show CDR1 as GTSNPN and CDR2 as SVGIG (reference sequence). The length of the CDR3 is 15 residues. The data were obtained in a study of human CD8 memory T cell subsets. Study-level points and caveats: This study determined the sequences of T cell receptor beta chains and of no other chains. Stem-like memory and precursor exhausted T cell repertoires overlapped minimally with each other. Chao1 estimates suggested stem-like memory T cells exceeded precursor exhausted T cells in diversity. Unlike effector memory cells, stem-like memory and precursor exhausted T cells displayed similarly high diversity.

Libraries targeted TCR beta using 5' RACE with UMIs. From its re-call of the 5' RACE reads, TCRdb lists each CDR3 protein once, without DNA. The sample totals thousands of distinct CDR3 sequences; its top ten clones hold approximately 25%. This rearrangement joins TRBV30 to TRBJ2-5; the TCRdb call, TRBD1, lacks DNA for checking. The sequencing sample was made of CD8+ T cells from PBMCs. This TCR was recovered from a human donor in good health. The CDR3 sequence: CAWSPGTGGQETQYF.